This TCR beta chain stems from a study of control samples from healthy donors and cancer patients. This CDR3 is built from 16 residues. Per the germline V gene, CDR1 is LNHDA and CDR2 is SQIVND (reference sequence). V was clipped by 4 bases and J by 2 bases, with 15 bases between them. The method was immunoSEQ multiplex PCR; TCRdb's version includes in-frame clones alone and lacks a portion of them. The sample consists of 100,000 to 150,000 clones, around 90% of them appearing once. The sample consisted of blood. The receptor was derived from a man younger than 35 in good health. The chain combines TRBV19 with TRBJ1-5; D unresolved. The CDR3 here is CASSKNRGVGNQPQHF. CDR3 DNA sequence: TGTGCCAGTAGTAAGAATCGGGGAGTTGGCAATCAGCCCCAGCATTTT. Supplemented by reference TRBV19 and TRBJ1-5, the full variable domain reads DGGITQSPKYLFRKEGQNVTLSCEQNLNHDAMYWYRQDPGQGLRLIYYSQIVNDFQKGDIAEGYSVSREKKESFPLTVTSAQKNPTAFYLCASSKNRGVGNQPQHFGDGTRLSIL.